These 13 T cell receptor beta chains originate from one sample sequenced in a study of technical replicates of blood from a few donors. The protocol was immunoSEQ multiplex PCR, while the TCRdb copy is restricted to in-frame clones and leaves out a portion. The sample has about 82,000 clones; around 94% are singletons. Sequencing used T cells isolated from PBMCs. These receptors were collected from a human donor in good health.

This chain links TRBV4-3 with TRBJ2-7, with 10 positions matching TRBD1. Per germline, CDR1 LGHNA and CDR2 YSLEER. This CDR3 is built from 14 residues. Germline trimming cut 4 bases from V and 6 bases from J; bases unmatched to any gene: 6. The CDR3, as DNA: TGCGCCAGCAGCCCTAGGGACAGGGGTATCGAGCAGTACTTC. This sequence encodes CASSPRDRGIEQYF.

The chain joins TRBV6-1 to TRBJ2-1; a possible D gene is TRBD2 (5 bases). V was clipped by 9 bases and J by 2 bases, with 14 bases between them. CDR1 and CDR2 from the germline V gene are MNHNS and SASEGT. The CDR3 contains 14 residues. Written as DNA, the CDR3 is TGTGCCAGTGGAGAAGGAGGAACCTACAATGAGCAGTTCTTC. It specifies CASGEGGTYNEQFF.

The genes are TRBV11-1 and TRBJ1-1; 9 nucleotides line up with TRBD1. The germline V gene has CDR1 SGHAT and CDR2 FQDESV (reference sequence). V lost 5 bases to trimming and J lost 3 bases; unmatched junction nucleotides: 13. The CDR3 loop spans 17 amino acids. CDR3 residues: CASSPPIGQGRYTEAFF. The CDR3 DNA is TGTGCCAGCAGCCCCCCCATCGGACAGGGGAGGTACACTGAAGCTTTCTTT.

This chain connects TRBV29-1 to TRBJ1-3, with D maybe TRBD1 (5 bases). The CDR3 consists of 13 residues. With 6 bases removed from V and 0 bases from J, the gap between germline ends came to 9 bases. In germline, CDR1 is SQVTM, CDR2 ANQGSEA. Written as DNA, the CDR3 is TGCAGCGTAAGACAGAGCTCTGGAAACACCATATATTTT. This codes for CSVRQSSGNTIYF.

J is TRBJ1-5 and V is TRBV18; the D gene is possibly TRBD1 (5 bases). The CDR3 extends over 16 amino acids. The V end was cut by 0 bases, the J end by 1 base, with 10 bases between. CDR1 is KGHSH and CDR2 is LQKENI in the germline V gene. The CDR3 DNA reads as TGTGCCAGCTCACCACCGGGGGGGGAAAGCAATCAGCCCCAGCATTTT. The encoded protein is CASSPPGGESNQPQHF.

The CDR3 is CAGSLAGVKTQYF. Written as DNA, the CDR3 is TGTGCCGGATCTCTAGCGGGAGTAAAGACCCAGTACTTC. The chain is built from TRBV21-1 and TRBJ2-5; the D call of TRBD2 is as the table states it, not checked on the DNA. TRBV21-1 is classified as a pseudogene. This CDR3 contains 13 residues.

Concerning this clone itself: Germline and junction disagree at one end, which may indicate a read error. The chain combines TRBV20-1 with TRBJ1-1, with D possibly matching TRBD1 (5 bases). In germline, CDR1 is DFQATT, CDR2 SNEGSKA (reference sequence). The length of the CDR3 is 11 residues. The CDR3 nucleotides read TGCAGTGCTAGAGCTTACAGGATAACGGTCTTT. This translates into CSARAYRITVF.

This clone was seen only a few times. The rearrangement links TRBV20-1 to TRBJ1-2; the D gene is possibly TRBD1 (6 bases). Trimming removed 6 bases from V and 5 bases from J, with 7 bases in between. Germline assignment: CDR1 DFQATT and CDR2 SNEGSKA (reference sequence). The CDR3 has 10 amino acids. CDR3 sequence (DNA): TGCAGTGCCGGACAGTATGGCTACACCTTC. Translated: CSAGQYGYTF.

V gene TRBV7-2 combines with J gene TRBJ2-7; D possibly corresponds to TRBD2 (7 bases). Germline CDR1 and CDR2: SGHTA and FQGNSA. The germline V and J ends were trimmed by 3 bases and 1 base, with 10 bases remaining between them. This CDR3 has 14 amino acids. CDR3 nucleotides: TGTGCCAGCAGCTTGGGGGGGGCATCCTACGAGCAGTACTTC. This encodes CASSLGGASYEQYF.

This clone appeared a single time. The gene calls are TRBV6-5 and TRBJ2-1; D is possibly TRBD1 (6 bases). Germline CDR1 and CDR2: MNHEY and SVGAGI. The length of the CDR3 is 15 residues. V was pared by 4 bases and J by 3 bases, with 13 bases between. In nucleotides, the CDR3 is TGTGCCAGCAGTTCCTTAGACAGGTACTACAATGAGCAGTTCTTC. Protein: CASSSLDRYYNEQFF.

This rearrangement joins TRBV27 to TRBJ2-7; D perhaps matches TRBD2 (5 bases). Deletions cut 2 bases from V and 2 bases from J, with 19 bases between. The V gene's germline CDR1 is MNHEY and CDR2 SMNVEV (reference sequence). CDR3 size: 17 residues. In DNA form, the CDR3 reads TGTGCCAGCAGTTTACGAAGTTCCCGGGGAGCGCCCTACGAGCAGTACTTC. As protein: CASSLRSSRGAPYEQYF.

V gene TRBV29-1 combines with J gene TRBJ1-1; D not certain. Trimming cost V 5 bases and J 0 bases, with 13 bases left between them. Germline V gives CDR1 SQVTM, CDR2 ANQGSEA. This CDR3 region has 14 residues. CDR3 sequence reads: CSVLRSLLNTEAFF. CDR3 nucleotides: TGCAGCGTTCTCCGATCCCTACTGAACACTGAAGCTTTCTTT.

The V gene is TRBV10-2, the J gene TRBJ2-3; the D gene is possibly TRBD2 (5 bases). Germline CDR1 WSHSY, CDR2 SAAADI. The CDR3 covers 14 residues. Trimming cost V 5 bases and J 4 bases, with 13 bases left between them. CDR3 amino acids: CASSPFGLADTQYF. The CDR3 region has the DNA TGCGCCAGCAGTCCCTTTGGACTTGCAGATACGCAGTATTTT.